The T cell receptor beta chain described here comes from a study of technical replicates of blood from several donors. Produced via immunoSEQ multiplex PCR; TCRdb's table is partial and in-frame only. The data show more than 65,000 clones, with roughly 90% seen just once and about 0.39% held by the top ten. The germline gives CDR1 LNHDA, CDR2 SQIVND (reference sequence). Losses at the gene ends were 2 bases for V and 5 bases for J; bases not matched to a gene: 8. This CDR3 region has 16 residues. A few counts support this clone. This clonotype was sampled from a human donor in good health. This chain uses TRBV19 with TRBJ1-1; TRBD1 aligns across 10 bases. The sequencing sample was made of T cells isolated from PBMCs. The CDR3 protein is CASSIRGTGEETEAFF. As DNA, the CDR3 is TGTGCCAGTAGTATACGGGGGACAGGGGAGGAAACTGAAGCTTTCTTT.